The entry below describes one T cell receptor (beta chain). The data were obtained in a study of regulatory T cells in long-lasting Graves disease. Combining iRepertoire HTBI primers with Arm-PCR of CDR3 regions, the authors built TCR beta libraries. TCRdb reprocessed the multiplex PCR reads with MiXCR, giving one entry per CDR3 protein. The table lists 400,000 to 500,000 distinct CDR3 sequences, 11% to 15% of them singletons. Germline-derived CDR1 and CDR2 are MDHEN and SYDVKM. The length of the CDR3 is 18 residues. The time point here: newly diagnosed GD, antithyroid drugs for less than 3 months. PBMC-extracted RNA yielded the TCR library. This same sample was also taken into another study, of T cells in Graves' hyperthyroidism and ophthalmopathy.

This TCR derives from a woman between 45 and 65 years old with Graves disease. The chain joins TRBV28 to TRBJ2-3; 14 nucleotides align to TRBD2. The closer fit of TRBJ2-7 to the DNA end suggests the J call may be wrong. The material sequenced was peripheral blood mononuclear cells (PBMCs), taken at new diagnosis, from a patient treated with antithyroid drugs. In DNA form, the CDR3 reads TGTGCCAGCAGTTTAAACCTAGGAGGGACTAGCGGGAGTTTCGAGCAGTACTTC. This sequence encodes CASSLNLGGTSGSFEQYF.